This entry concerns a single T cell receptor beta chain. Its antigen is unknown. The CDR3 covers 11 residues. The V end lost 5 bases, the J end lost 11 bases, and 15 bases lay between the germline ends. The germline gives CDR1 DFQATT, CDR2 SNEGSKA (reference sequence). This sample stems from a study of T cell responses to AZD1222 COVID-19 vaccine. Measured with immunoSEQ multiplex PCR; TCRdb has only the in-frame clones, and not every one. The sample has 140,000 to 150,000 clones; 91% are singletons. Study-level findings and limits: The donors showed a predominance of white British ancestry and of females, with possible underestimation of clonal diversity. Sampling that yielded the repertoires occurred only after the peak T cell response. Seropositivity was recorded at baseline in only six AZD1222 recipients. Epitopes outside B.1.351 and B.1.1.7 mutated regions reportedly drew nearly half of spike TCRs.

This clonotype originated in an adult who received the AZD1222 COVID-19 vaccine. The chain couples TRBV20-1 to TRBJ1-1, with D perhaps matching TRBD1 (5 bases). This specimen consisted of peripheral blood, obtained 28 days after the second AZD1222 dose. CDR3 nucleotides: TGCAGTGCTCTAGAGGGGTGGAGGGCTTTCTTT. This encodes CSALEGWRAFF.